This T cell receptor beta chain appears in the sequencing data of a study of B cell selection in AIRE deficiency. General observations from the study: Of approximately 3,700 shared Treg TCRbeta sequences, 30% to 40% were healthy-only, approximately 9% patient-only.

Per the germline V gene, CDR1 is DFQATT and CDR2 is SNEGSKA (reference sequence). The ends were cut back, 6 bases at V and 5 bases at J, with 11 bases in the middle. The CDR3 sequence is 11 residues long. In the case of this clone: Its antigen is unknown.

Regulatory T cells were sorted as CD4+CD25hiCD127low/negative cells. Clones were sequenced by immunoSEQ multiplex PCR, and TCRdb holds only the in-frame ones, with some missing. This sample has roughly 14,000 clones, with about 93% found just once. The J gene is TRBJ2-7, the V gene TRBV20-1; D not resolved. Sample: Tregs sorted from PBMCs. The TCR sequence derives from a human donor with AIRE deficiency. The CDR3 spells CSATLGHEQYF. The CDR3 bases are TGCAGTGCCACGTTAGGACACGAGCAGTACTTC.